This TCR beta chain originates from a study of blood T cell repertoires in COVID-19 (dated by TCRdb to the early 2020s). With regard to the full study: Collaborator samples came from the United States, Italy and Spain and covered acute and convalescent phases of COVID-19. The material from the prospective study consisted of cDNA or gDNA derived from T cells, B-cell-depleted T cells, or PBMCs. Subjects who had been exposed to COVID-19, were actively infected with it, or had recovered from it provided the deeply sampled blood TCRbeta repertoires that made up the dataset. A freely available public database, intended as a resource for researchers studying the immune response to SARS-CoV-2, is where the repertoires were released. Samples were obtained from the ongoing ImmuneRACE study (first 160 participants) and from over 1,000 subjects provided by 6 global collaborators. The sample metadata nearly always contained a de-identified subject ID, COVID-19 status, age in years and sex. Where available, HLA class I and class II types were obtained from metadata supplied by the sample provider rather than from assay-based typing. Points the paper makes about the study in general: The amount of clinical and demographic metadata varied by source and participant and was provided uncurated.

TCRbeta CDR3 regions were amplified from genomic DNA by means of the immunoSEQ Assay, a bias-controlled multiplex PCR. The authors' analysis ran thus. The number of nucleated cells in each sample was estimated by amplification of reference gene primers within the assay. To quantify the absolute abundance of each unique TCRbeta CDR3 rearrangement, sequence reads were collapsed and filtered. Productive Simpson clonality was computed per sample as the square root of Simpson's diversity index over productive rearrangements. In its TCRdb copy, this immuneACCESS table keeps in-frame sequences only and misses some clones. Where compared with another copy, unresolved V genes explain less than half of these, and the others have no known cause. V and J calls and clone size follow that table, whereas D and trimming were derived from the DNA. This sample lists 300,000 to 400,000 clones; around four fifths were detected once. Just under 3% of the sample rests with the top ten.

Collaborating institutions collected whole blood in K2EDTA tubes following their own protocols. For TCRbeta analysis, collaborator samples were shipped as frozen whole blood, as isolated PBMCs, or as DNA extracted from either sample type. A note on this clone: Its antigen is still unknown. No base quality values were provided; no much bigger clone lies one nucleotide off.

According to the germline V gene, CDR1 reads ENHRY and CDR2 reads SYGVKD. The CDR3 covers 20 residues, taking in both the cysteine and the phenylalanine. Only CDR3 DNA remains: 60 bases, in frame from the first base. Germline trimming: 0 bases from V, 2 bases from J; junction bases outside gene matches: 12. The receptor's source is a man aged 30 to 39 with active or convalescent COVID-19. The V and J genes are TRBV10-3 and TRBJ2-2; 10 nucleotides in the junction match TRBD2. The specimen was peripheral blood. The CDR3 reads as follows: CAISESTSGNLGLNTGELFF. The DNA sequence is TGTGCCATCAGTGAGTCCACTAGCGGGAATCTAGGGCTAAACACCGGGGAGCTGTTTTTT.